This T cell receptor (beta chain) was profiled in a study of T-cell reconstitution after alpha-beta-depleted transplantation in children (dated by TCRdb to 2016 to 2017). Context from the whole study: The study quantitatively tracked T-cell immune reconstitution after TCRalphabeta/CD19-depleted allogeneic hematopoietic cell transplantation in children using TCR repertoire profiling. Paper-wide results and their limitations: Over the following months the frequencies of hyperexpanded clones went down, and after one year T-cell counts and TCRbeta diversity were mostly credited to newly produced T cells. In some patients, the high TCRbeta diversity seen at day 60 was put down to recipient T cells and intrathymic progenitors that had survived conditioning. The apparently early recovery of alphabetaT-cell counts about two months after transplant reportedly depended on only several hundred rapidly expanded clones that came from non-depleted graft cells.

The receptor library was made with PCR. The sequencer listed for this sample is Illumina HiSeq 2500. TCR libraries were prepared with molecular barcoding, using unique molecular identifiers to normalize TCRbeta repertoire quantification. In TCRdb, the public reads were trimmed at Q25 with fastp and aligned with MiXCR, with productive beta chains retained. Rows merge per CDR3 protein into single entries with the most common DNA and genes. This sample lists roughly 300,000 distinct CDR3 sequences; approximately 10% were detected once. The ten largest account for roughly a quarter of the sample. The treatment or condition label, as the study defines it: allogeneic hematopoietic cell transplantation with graft depleted of TCRalphabeta T cells and CD19 B cells. Transplant recipients were children who received TCRalphabeta/CD19-depleted allogeneic hematopoietic cell grafts. CDR1 and CDR2, looked up from the germline V gene, are SGHTA and FQGNSA. At the junction V is shortened by 1 base and J by 6 bases; bases outside the gene matches: 7. From the cysteine through the phenylalanine, the CDR3 covers 15 amino acids. Only the CDR3 region is kept as DNA, spanning 45 bases read in frame from base 1.

This clonotype occurred many times. The specificity of this receptor is unknown. The record has no base qualities; no much larger clone is one base away. Here the chain combines TRBV7-2 and TRBJ2-7, and 9 junction bases match TRBD2. This TCR was sampled from a male patient aged 2-9 years who had a stem cell transplant for chronic granulomatous disease, so the T cells may come from the graft donor. This specimen consisted of peripheral blood, obtained 180 days after TCRalphabeta/CD19-depleted stem cell transplant. The DNA is as follows: TGTGCCAGCAGCTTAGAGGGTAGCGGGAGTCTCGAGCAGTACTTC. This codes for CASSLEGSGSLEQYF.